This T cell receptor beta chain emerged from a study of shared clonotypes between healthy human individuals. Study results and caveats: What naive subsets generally showed was a larger estimated richness than memory subsets showed.

Of note for this clone: No antigen is known for it.

TCRdb keeps only in-frame clones here, not all; method: immunoSEQ multiplex PCR. The data contain around 990,000 clones, approximately 80% of them singletons. Donors, without exception, were Caucasian adults residing in Nashville, Tennessee. There are 13 residues in the CDR3. The germline V and J ends were trimmed by 0 bases and 6 bases, with 8 bases remaining between them. Germline lookup yields CDR1 LNHNV and CDR2 YYDKDF (reference sequence). The source material was memory CD4+ T cells from PBMCs. As to subset: CD45RA-negative fraction. V usage is TRBV15 and J usage is TRBJ1-1; D not resolved. The clonotype was recovered from a man younger than 30 in good health. Some clones in this sample may be carry-over from other donors' samples. The CDR3 nucleotides read TGTGCCACCAGCAGAGACCGTGGGGCTGAAGCTTTCTTT. As protein: CATSRDRGAEAFF.